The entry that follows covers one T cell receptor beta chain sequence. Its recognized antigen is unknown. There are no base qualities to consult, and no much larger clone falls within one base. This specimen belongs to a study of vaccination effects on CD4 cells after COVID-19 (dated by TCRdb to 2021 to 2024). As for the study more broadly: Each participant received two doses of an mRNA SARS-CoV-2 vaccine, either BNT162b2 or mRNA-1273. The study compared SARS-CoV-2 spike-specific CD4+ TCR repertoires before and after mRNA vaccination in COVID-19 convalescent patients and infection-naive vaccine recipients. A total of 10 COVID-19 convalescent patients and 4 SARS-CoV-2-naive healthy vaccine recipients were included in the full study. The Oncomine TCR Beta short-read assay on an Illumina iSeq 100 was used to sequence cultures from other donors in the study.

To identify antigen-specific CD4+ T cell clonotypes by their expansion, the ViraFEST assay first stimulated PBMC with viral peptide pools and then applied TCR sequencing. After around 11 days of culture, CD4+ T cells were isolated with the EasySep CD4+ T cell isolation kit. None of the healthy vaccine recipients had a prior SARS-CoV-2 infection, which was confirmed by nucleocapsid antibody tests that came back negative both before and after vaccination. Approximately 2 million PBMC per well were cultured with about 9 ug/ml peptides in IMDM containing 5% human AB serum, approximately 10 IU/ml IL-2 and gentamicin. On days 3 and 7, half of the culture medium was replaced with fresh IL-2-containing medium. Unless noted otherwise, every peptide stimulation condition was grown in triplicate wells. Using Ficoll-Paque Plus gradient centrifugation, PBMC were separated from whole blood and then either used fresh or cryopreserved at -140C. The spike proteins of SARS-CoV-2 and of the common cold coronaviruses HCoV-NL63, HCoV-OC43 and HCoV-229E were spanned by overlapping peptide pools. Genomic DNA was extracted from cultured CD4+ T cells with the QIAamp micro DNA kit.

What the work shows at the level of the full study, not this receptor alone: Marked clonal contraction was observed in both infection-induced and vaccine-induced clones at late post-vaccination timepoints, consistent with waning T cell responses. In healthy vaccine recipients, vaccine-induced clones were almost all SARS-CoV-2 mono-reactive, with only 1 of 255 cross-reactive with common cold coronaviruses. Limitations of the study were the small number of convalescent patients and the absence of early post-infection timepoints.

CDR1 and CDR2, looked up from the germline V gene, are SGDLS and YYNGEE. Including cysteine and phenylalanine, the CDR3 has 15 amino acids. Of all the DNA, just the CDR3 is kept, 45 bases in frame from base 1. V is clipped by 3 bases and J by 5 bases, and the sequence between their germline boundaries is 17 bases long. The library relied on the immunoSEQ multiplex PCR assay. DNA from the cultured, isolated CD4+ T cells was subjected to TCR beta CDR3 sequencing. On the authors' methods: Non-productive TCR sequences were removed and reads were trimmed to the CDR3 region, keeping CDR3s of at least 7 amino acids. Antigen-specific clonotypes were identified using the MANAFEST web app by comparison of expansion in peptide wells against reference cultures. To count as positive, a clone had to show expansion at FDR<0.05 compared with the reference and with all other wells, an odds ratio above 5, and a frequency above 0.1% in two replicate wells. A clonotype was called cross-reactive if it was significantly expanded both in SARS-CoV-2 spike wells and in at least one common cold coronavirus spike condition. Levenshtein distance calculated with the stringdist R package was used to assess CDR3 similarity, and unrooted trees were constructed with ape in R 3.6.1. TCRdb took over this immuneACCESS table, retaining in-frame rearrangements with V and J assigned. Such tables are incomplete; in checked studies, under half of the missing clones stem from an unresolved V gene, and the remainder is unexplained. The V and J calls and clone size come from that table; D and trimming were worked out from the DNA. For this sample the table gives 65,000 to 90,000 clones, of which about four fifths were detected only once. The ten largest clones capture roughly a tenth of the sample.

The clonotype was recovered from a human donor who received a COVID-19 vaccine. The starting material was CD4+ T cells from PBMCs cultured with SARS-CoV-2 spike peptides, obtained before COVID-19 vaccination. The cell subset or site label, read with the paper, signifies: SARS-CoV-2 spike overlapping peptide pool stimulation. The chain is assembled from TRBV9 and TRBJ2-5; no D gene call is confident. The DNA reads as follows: TGTGCCAGCAGCGAAATGGGCCACGTTCGGGAGACCCAGTACTTC. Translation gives CASSEMGHVRETQYF.